These 7 T cell receptor beta chains share one sample of origin, sequenced in a study of blood T cell repertoires in COVID-19. Profiled with immunoSEQ multiplex PCR; TCRdb holds only in-frame clones, not every one. The sample includes about 440,000 clones, 88% seen only once; the top ten take roughly 12%. The sequenced sample was peripheral blood. The receptors here all came from a woman in her forties or fifties with COVID-19, enrolled during active disease.

J is TRBJ2-1 and V is TRBV2, with unresolved D. CDR1 is SNHLY and CDR2 is FYNNEI in the germline V gene. With 8 bases removed from V and 7 bases from J, the gap between germline ends came to 15 bases. The CDR3 is made up of 13 amino acids. The CDR3 loop is CASEKAGLNEQFF. Written as DNA, the CDR3 is TGTGCCAGCGAAAAGGCAGGATTGAATGAGCAGTTCTTC.

The J gene is TRBJ2-1, the V gene TRBV3-1 (or the pseudogene TRBV3-2); 7 bases map to TRBD2. CDR3 length: 14 residues. V was pared by 7 bases and J by 6 bases, with 9 bases of the junction left unmatched. CDR1 and CDR2 from the germline V gene are LGHDT and YNNKEL (reference sequence). The DNA for the CDR3 is TGTGCCAGCACAGTGGGGCTAGCGGCCAATGAGCAGTTCTTC. Translating gives CASTVGLAANEQFF.

V and J are TRBV3-1 (or the pseudogene TRBV3-2) and TRBJ2-3; TRBD2 matches 9 bases. The germline V gene has CDR1 LGHDT and CDR2 YNNKEL (reference sequence). CDR3 length: 15 amino acids. The V and J ends lost 2 bases and 3 bases, in that order; junction bases with no gene match: 3. The CDR3 region has the DNA TGTGCCAGCAGCCAACGCCTAGCGGGGACAGATACGCAGTATTTT. Translated, it gives CASSQRLAGTDTQYF.

V and J are TRBV7-2 and TRBJ2-5, with 7 positions matching TRBD1. The CDR3 spans 15 residues. J lost 2 bases, V lost 6 bases, and 9 bases had no gene match. CDR1 and CDR2 (germline): SGHTA, FQGNSA. The CDR3, as DNA: TGTGCCAGCAGTAGAGGGCCAGGGGGACAAGAGACCCAGTACTTC. It translates to CASSRGPGGQETQYF.

This clone was recorded only once. The chain recombines TRBV6-5 with TRBJ1-1; D not certain. The CDR3 is made up of 14 amino acids. Trimming removed 4 bases from V and 1 base from J, with 10 bases in between. Germline CDR1 MNHEY, CDR2 SVGAGI. The CDR3 loop reads CASSWRRANTEAFF. Written as DNA, the CDR3 is TGTGCCAGCAGTTGGCGGAGGGCGAACACTGAAGCTTTCTTT.

This chain connects TRBV14 to TRBJ2-1; D is uncertain. The CDR3 is 14 amino acids. From germline, CDR1 is SGHDN and CDR2 FVKESK. V dropped 1 base and J dropped 6 bases, with 10 bases sitting between them. CDR3 region: CASSQAPLSNEQFF. DNA for the CDR3: TGTGCCAGCAGCCAAGCGCCCCTAAGCAATGAGCAGTTCTTC.

This chain links TRBV2 with TRBJ1-6; TRBD1 matches at 8 bases. The length of the CDR3 is 15 residues. Per germline, CDR1 SNHLY and CDR2 FYNNEI. Germline trimming cut 2 bases from V and 10 bases from J; bases unmatched to any gene: 7. CDR3 coding DNA: TGTGCCAGCAGTGAAAGGCCAGGGGGCCTGTCACCCCTCCACTTT. Its protein is CASSERPGGLSPLHF.